The T cell receptor beta chain under discussion was sequenced for a study of graft-versus-host responses after intestinal transplantation. V was shortened by 1 base and J by 8 bases, with 16 bases between the two germline ends. Germline loops: CDR1 SGHRS, CDR2 YFSETQ. This CDR3 comprises 15 residues. The table lists this clone with a few counts. Repertoires were generated with immunoSEQ multiplex PCR, while TCRdb's copy carries only in-frame clones and drops some. Among around 15,000 clones listed, about 30% were seen once. The sequence came from a human patient who received an intestinal transplant. The chain uses TRBV5-1 and TRBJ2-1; a weak D match, TRBD1 (6 bases). The source was alloreactive CD4+ T cells from a mixed lymphocyte reaction culture, collected before intestinal transplant. Subset described: CFSE-low proliferating T cells sorted from roughly 6-day pre-transplant mixed lymphocyte reaction (GvH or HvG direction). In nucleotides, the CDR3 is TGCGCCAGCAGCTTGCAGGGGTTTCTTATCGATGAGCAGTTCTTC. Its protein is CASSLQGFLIDEQFF.